Sequencing of this T cell receptor (beta chain) was carried out in a study of cytomegalovirus exposure and HLA in healthy donors. Study-level information: Early released data had 65 million to 100 million unique TCRs, all coming from HLA-typed donors. Study findings and constraints: Donors were assumed by presence/absence analyses to have roughly uniform sequencing depth. Accurate predictions that matched the HLA-A and HLA-B alleles of most subjects were reportedly made from TCR beta sequences.

The PCR made use of 60 Vbeta and 13 Jbeta primers. As processed by the authors: Roughly 9.9 million shared chains were among the roughly 80 million unique TCR beta chains that a later analysis counted. TCRdb's copy holds only in-frame clones and misses some; the assay was immunoSEQ multiplex PCR. The V and J calls and clone size are taken from that table; D and trimming were inferred from the DNA. The sample shows roughly 200,000 clones, about 80% of them seen only once. Germline CDR1 is MNHEY and CDR2 is SMNVEV (reference sequence). V lost 5 bases to trimming and J lost 5 bases; unmatched junction nucleotides: 13. The CDR3 is 16 residues long. For this clone: Its antigen is undetermined.

The TCR sequence derives from an older woman in good health and CMV-seropositive. Sequenced input: PBMCs. The rearrangement links TRBV27 to TRBJ2-3, with 7 bases fitting TRBD2. The CDR3 coding sequence is TGTGCCAGCAGTCTAACCCCATTGGCGGGGGAAGATACGCAGTATTTT. It yields the protein CASSLTPLAGEDTQYF.